This TCR beta chain derives from a study of blood T cell repertoires in COVID-19 (dated by TCRdb to 2020 to 2021). Regarding the research as a whole: The collaborator samples originated in the United States, Italy and Spain and spanned the acute and convalescent phases of COVID-19. The material from the prospective study consisted of cDNA or gDNA derived from T cells, B-cell-depleted T cells, or PBMCs. Subjects who had been exposed to COVID-19, were actively infected with it, or had recovered from it provided the deeply sampled blood TCRbeta repertoires that made up the dataset. The repertoires were released in a freely available public database meant as a resource for research on the immune response to SARS-CoV-2. The samples were drawn from the first 160 participants of the ongoing ImmuneRACE study and from 1,200 or so subjects provided by 6 global collaborators. Nearly every sample came with metadata listing a de-identified subject ID, COVID-19 status, age in years and sex. HLA class I and class II types, where available, came from metadata supplied by the sample provider rather than from assay-based typing.

About this clone: The clone's antigen remains unknown. Base qualities were left out, and no much larger clone turns up one base away.

The paper's findings and limits, for the study overall: The amount of clinical and demographic metadata varied by source and participant and was provided uncurated.

Each collaborating institution followed its own protocols to collect whole blood in K2EDTA tubes. For TCRbeta analysis, collaborators shipped samples in one of three forms: frozen whole blood, isolated PBMCs, or DNA extracted from either of those sample types. The immunoSEQ Assay, a bias-controlled multiplex PCR, was used to amplify TCRbeta CDR3 regions from genomic DNA. The study's own analysis went as follows. Within the assay, amplification of reference gene primers was used to estimate how many nucleated cells each sample contained. Sequence reads were collapsed and filtered to measure the absolute abundance of every unique TCRbeta CDR3 rearrangement. Productive Simpson clonality was computed per sample as the square root of Simpson's diversity index over productive rearrangements. Sourced from immuneACCESS, this table was stored by TCRdb with only in-frame sequences that have V and J called. A share of the clones is absent; for the studies checked, an unresolved V gene accounts for under half, and the remainder has no known explanation. That table gives V, J and clone size, and the DNA gave D and trimming. Across this sample there are fewer than 110,000 clones, with more than 70% seen only once. The leading ten clones occupy 4% to 6% of the sample.

The CDR3 measures 15 amino acids from cysteine to phenylalanine. Only CDR3 DNA remains: 45 bases, in frame from the first base. From V the trimming removes 1 base and from J it removes 4 bases, while the gene matches leave 10 bases of the junction unaccounted for. The germline V gene sets CDR1 to SQVTM and CDR2 to ANQGSEA. The sequenced sample was peripheral blood. This receptor was obtained from a man aged 35-49 years with active or convalescent COVID-19. The sequence is built from TRBV29-1 and TRBJ2-7, with 7 bases matching TRBD1. The encoded CDR3 is CSVEAPDRVGYEQYF. The nucleotide sequence is given as TGCAGCGTTGAAGCGCCAGACAGGGTTGGGTACGAGCAGTACTTC.